This TCR beta chain was retrieved from a study of T cell responses to AZD1222 COVID-19 vaccine. Study-level points and caveats: Spike was spanned by vaccine-associated CD4 TCRs, which were dominant at 160-218 and 743-854. Donors skewed white British and female; clonal diversity was possibly underestimated. The study found Spike-specific TCR breadth and depth rose after two AZD1222 doses. Unmutated variant regions are reportedly targeted by nearly half of spike-specific TCRs.

This clone was counted once. What it binds is unknown. Using immunoSEQ multiplex PCR, the repertoire was profiled, and TCRdb retains in-frame clones only, with some absent. The table shows around 130,000 clones, with about 90% occurring only once. The CDR3 loop spans 14 amino acids. J was trimmed by 8 bases and V by 0 bases; bases with no gene match: 5. The germline V gene encodes CDR1 SGHAT and CDR2 FQNNGV. This chain connects TRBV11-2 to TRBJ2-7; 9 nucleotides line up with TRBD1. The TCR was taken from an adult in good health. Sequencing was performed on peripheral blood, taken on day 0 of AZD1222 vaccination. The DNA for the CDR3 is TGTGCCAGCAGCTTAGAACCGGGACAGGGTAAGCAGTACTTC. It yields the protein CASSLEPGQGKQYF.